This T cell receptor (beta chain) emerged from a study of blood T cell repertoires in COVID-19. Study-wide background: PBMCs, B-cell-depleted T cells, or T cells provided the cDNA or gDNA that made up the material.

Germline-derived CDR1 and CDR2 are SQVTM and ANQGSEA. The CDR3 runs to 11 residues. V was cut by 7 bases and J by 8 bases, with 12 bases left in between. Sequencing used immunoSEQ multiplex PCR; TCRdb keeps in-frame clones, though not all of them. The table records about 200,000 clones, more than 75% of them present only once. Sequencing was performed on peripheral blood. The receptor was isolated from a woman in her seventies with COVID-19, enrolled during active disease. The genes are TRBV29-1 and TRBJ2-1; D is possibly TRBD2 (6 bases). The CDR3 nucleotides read TGCAGCGGTACTAGCAGCTATGAGCAGTTCTTC. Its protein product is CSGTSSYEQFF.